The 19 T cell receptor beta chains listed next were all sequenced from one sample in a study of blood T cells in healthy people across ages. Primed by a sample-barcoded 5' primer and a J-beta primer mix, a second PCR proceeded for about 6 to 12 cycles. TCRdb used MiXCR to reprocess the 5' RACE reads, holding one entry per CDR3 protein. The repertoire includes some 730,000 distinct CDR3 sequences, about 24% of them detected once, and about 22% sits in the top ten. Sequenced: blood. The receptor set was obtained from a man between 65 and 85 years old in good health.

J is TRBJ1-1 and V is TRBV7-2, with D uncertain. Trimming shortened V by 0 bases and J by 8 bases, and 7 bases separated the two germline ends. The CDR3 totals 12 residues. In germline, CDR1 is SGHTA, CDR2 FQGNSA. For the CDR3, the DNA is TGTGCCAGCAGCTTAGCGCTTGCCGAAGCTTTCTTT. The encoded protein is CASSLALAEAFF.

The V gene is TRBV2, the J gene TRBJ2-1; D may match TRBD1 or TRBD2 (5 bases each). V gave up 6 bases and J gave up 0 bases, with 12 bases separating them. From germline, CDR1 is SNHLY and CDR2 FYNNEI. This CDR3 has 15 residues. The CDR3 is CASSQGDHSYNEQFF. The CDR3 nucleotides read TGTGCCAGCAGCCAAGGGGACCACTCCTACAATGAGCAGTTCTTC.

The chain recombines TRBV19 with TRBJ1-1; the D is unclear. The germline gives CDR1 LNHDA, CDR2 SQIVND (reference sequence). CDR3 size: 17 residues. V lost 7 bases and J lost 3, with 24 bases in between. Written as DNA, the CDR3 is TGTGCCAGTACCAAGACTGGGGTATCGGGGAAACACACTGAAGCTTTCTTT. This sequence encodes CASTKTGVSGKHTEAFF.

CDR3 bases: TGTGCCAGCTCCGGGACAACTCAGCCAGAGACCCAGTACTTC. Translated: CASSGTTQPETQYF. The chain has TRBV14 and TRBJ2-5, with a weak D call TRBD1 (6 bases). CDR3 length: 14 amino acids. The germline V gene encodes CDR1 SGHDN and CDR2 FVKESK. Trimming removed 8 bases at V and 4 bases at J, with 17 bases between.

The table lists this clonotype with a few counts. The rearrangement uses TRBV5-5 and TRBJ2-2; D unresolved. V was pared by 4 bases and J by 7 bases, with 11 bases between. Germline V gene lookup returns CDR1 SGHKS and CDR2 YYEKEE (reference sequence). The CDR3 runs to 13 residues. The CDR3 nucleotides read TGTGCCAGCAGCCCTTCCCCGGTCGGGGAGCTGTTTTTT. Its translation is CASSPSPVGELFF. The entire variable domain, with the rest obtained from reference TRBV5-5 and TRBJ2-2, is as follows: DAGVTQSPTHLIKTRGQQVTLRCSPISGHKSVSWYQQVLGQGPQFIFQYYEKEERGRGNFPDRFSARQFPNYSSELNVNALLLGDSALYLCASSPSPVGELFFGEGSRLTVL.

This clonotype showed up just a few times. The chain combines TRBV7-9 with TRBJ2-7; tentatively, D is TRBD1 or TRBD2 (6 bases each). From germline, CDR1 is SEHNR and CDR2 FQNEAQ (reference sequence). Trimming removed 5 bases at V and 3 bases at J, with 17 bases between. The CDR3 spans 15 residues. The CDR3 spells CASSERRGVDYEQYF. CDR3 coding DNA: TGTGCCAGCAGCGAACGGAGGGGGGTTGACTACGAGCAGTACTTC.

The chain is built from TRBV10-3 and TRBJ2-1; no firm D call. CDR1 ENHRY and CDR2 SYGVKD come from the germline V gene. V was trimmed by 4 bases and J by 9 bases, leaving 13 bases between them. This CDR3 is 13 amino acids long. CDR3 in amino acids: CAISALGNGEQFF. The CDR3 DNA is TGTGCCATCAGTGCTCTGGGGAATGGTGAGCAGTTCTTC.

This sequence joins TRBV10-3 and TRBJ1-2; unclear D gene. Germline CDR1 and CDR2: ENHRY and SYGVKD. The V end lost 7 bases, the J end lost 7 bases, and 13 bases lay between the germline ends. The CDR3 is made up of 12 amino acids. The CDR3, as DNA: TGTGCCATCAATCGGAGTTCGGGTGGCTACACCTTC. Translation: CAINRSSGGYTF.

This clonotype was seen only a few times. The rearrangement links TRBV7-2 to TRBJ2-3; D may be TRBD2 (6 bases). Germline CDR1 SGHTA, CDR2 FQGNSA. Trimming took off 7 bases at V and 4 bases at J, with 18 bases between the two ends. The CDR3 consists of 15 residues. Here the CDR3 DNA reads TGTGCCAGCAAACTTAGCGGTGGTTCCGCAGATACGCAGTATTTT. Its protein product is CASKLSGGSADTQYF.

This clonotype was counted only a few times. The rearrangement uses TRBV7-2 and TRBJ1-2; tentative D call: TRBD1 (5 bases). There are 14 residues in the CDR3. Germline V lookup: CDR1 SGHTA, CDR2 FQGNSA. V lost 5 bases and J lost 8, with 18 bases in between. In DNA, the CDR3 is TGTGCCAGCAGCATCGGGCCCAGGGAGTCAGGCTACACCTTC. Translating it yields CASSIGPRESGYTF.

The V call is TRBV5-1, the J call TRBJ2-3; D not certain. Germline loops: CDR1 SGHRS, CDR2 YFSETQ. The CDR3 is made up of 13 amino acids. V was clipped by 2 bases and J by 5 bases, with 9 bases between them. CDR3 protein: CASSFGGEDTQYF. The CDR3 DNA is TGCGCCAGCAGCTTTGGCGGAGAAGATACGCAGTATTTT.

This clonotype occurred many times. V is TRBV5-1 and J is TRBJ2-1; maybe TRBD1 (6 bases). The germline CDR1 and CDR2 sequences are SGHRS and YFSETQ. The CDR3 extends over 18 amino acids. Deletions cut 3 bases from V and 0 bases from J, with 19 bases between. The CDR3 loop reads CASSSPQQGLSSYNEQFF. The CDR3 DNA sequence: TGCGCCAGCAGCTCCCCTCAACAGGGATTAAGCTCCTACAATGAGCAGTTCTTC.

This clonotype was counted a few times. V gene TRBV12-3 or TRBV12-4 combines with J gene TRBJ2-2, with 9 nucleotides matching TRBD2. The CDR3 length is 16 residues. V lost 6 bases to trimming and J lost 5 bases; unmatched junction nucleotides: 10. The CDR3 here is CASRGSGGFDTGELFF. CDR3 DNA sequence: TGTGCCAGCAGGGGTAGCGGGGGCTTTGATACCGGGGAGCTGTTTTTT.

V and J are TRBV29-1 and TRBJ2-5; tentatively, D is TRBD2 (6 bases). The CDR3 is 13 amino acids. Trimming took off 8 bases at V and 7 bases at J, with 20 bases between the two ends. Looked up from germline, CDR1 is SQVTM and CDR2 is ANQGSEA. In DNA, the CDR3 is TGCAGCACTGCTGGGGGGTTCACAGCGACCCAGTACTTC. Amino acid sequence: CSTAGGFTATQYF.

The chain is built from TRBV5-1 and TRBJ1-3; TRBD1 is a possible D gene (5 bases). The CDR3 is 14 amino acids. The germline gives CDR1 SGHRS, CDR2 YFSETQ. V was cut by 3 bases and J by 4 bases, with 11 bases left in between. The CDR3 here is CASSSQGVGNTIYF. CDR3 DNA sequence: TGCGCCAGCAGCTCCCAGGGAGTCGGAAACACCATATATTTT.

The sample holds a few counts of this clonotype. One junction end does not reproduce the germline sequence, and a read error may be involved. The chain recombines TRBV20-1 with TRBJ1-4; tentative D call: TRBD1 (5 bases). This CDR3 is built from 14 residues. In germline, CDR1 is DFQATT, CDR2 SNEGSKA (reference sequence). CDR3 DNA sequence: TGCAGTGCTGGAGATCCTAAGGGACTTAGGGAACTGTTTTTT. The encoded protein is CSAGDPKGLRELFF.

A few counts support this clonotype. The chain combines TRBV7-9 with TRBJ1-6; possibly TRBD1 for D (5 bases). This CDR3 has 14 amino acids. The germline gives CDR1 SEHNR, CDR2 FQNEAQ (reference sequence). V lost 8 bases, J lost 4 bases, and 12 bases lay in between. CDR3 bases: TGTGCCAGCGAAAGGGACGGGTATAATTCACCCCTCCACTTT. Translating it yields CASERDGYNSPLHF.

Here the CDR3 DNA reads TGTGCCAGTAGTCCCCAGGGACAGGGGAACTATGGCTACACCTTC. As protein: CASSPQGQGNYGYTF. The chain couples TRBV19 to TRBJ1-2, with 10 bases identical to TRBD1. Germline-derived CDR1 and CDR2 are LNHDA and SQIVND (reference sequence). V shed 5 bases and J 2 bases; nucleotides not matched to a gene: 5. This CDR3 spans 15 amino acids. Full variable domain (missing parts from reference TRBV19 and TRBJ1-2): DGGITQSPKYLFRKEGQNVTLSCEQNLNHDAMYWYRQDPGQGLRLIYYSQIVNDFQKGDIAEGYSVSREKKESFPLTVTSAQKNPTAFYLCASSPQGQGNYGYTFGSGTRLTVV.

This CDR3 is CSARDGTSGAGAYEQYF. The CDR3 bases are TGCAGTGCTAGAGACGGGACTAGCGGGGCCGGGGCCTACGAGCAGTACTTC. The chain combines TRBV20-1 with TRBJ2-7, with 13 positions matching TRBD2. CDR1 is DFQATT, CDR2 SNEGSKA, per germline (reference sequence). The CDR3 loop spans 17 amino acids. The junction had 7 bases not matched to a gene; V was cut back by 0 bases and J by 2 bases.